This TCR beta chain was captured by sequencing in a study of blood T cells in healthy people across ages. The study, taken as a whole, reports: More naive CD4+ cells and higher diversity were found in long-lived than in aged donors.

Caucasian individuals from Russia who were healthy and aged roughly 6 to 95 acted as donors. Alongside a J-beta primer mix, a sample-barcoded 5' primer served in a second PCR lasting about 6 to 12 cycles. In TCRdb, the 5' RACE reads were re-called with MiXCR into one record per CDR3 protein. This sample has 750,000 to 850,000 distinct CDR3 sequences; 20% to 30% occur once, and the top ten carry under 4.5%. As for this clonotype: Its matching antigen is unknown.

Another study also made use of these data, one on T cells of mothers and their children. Turning to that study: Slightly higher, non-significant overlap characterized related mother-child pairs relative to unrelated pairs.

The clonotype was recovered from a boy aged 5-17 years in good health. The sample was blood.

CDR3 region: CASSPGDGLAGINEQFF. The CDR3 bases are TGTGCCAGCAGCCCCGGCGACGGACTAGCGGGGATAAATGAGCAGTTCTTC. The rearrangement links TRBV7-2 to TRBJ2-1, with 12 bases aligning to TRBD2. Germline loops: CDR1 SGHTA, CDR2 FQGNSA. The CDR3 runs 17 residues. Trimming took 5 bases from V and 7 from J; bases not matched to a gene: 12.